This T cell receptor (beta chain) was recorded in a study of T cells in Graves' hyperthyroidism and ophthalmopathy. Study-wide context: Peripheral blood was obtained at initial diagnosis, preceding any treatment. Study-wide findings and caveats: Before onset, ophthalmopathy was predicted by the model a median approximately 6.7 months earlier.

Thyroid ultrasound and orbital computed tomography, with clinical symptoms and serum thyroxine and TRAb, informed diagnoses. This CDR3 has 14 amino acids. Germline V gene sequence: CDR1 SGHTA, CDR2 FQGNSA. Unmatched junction bases numbered 6, after V lost 3 bases and J lost 5 bases. Amplified regions were TCR beta CDR3 sequences from RNA transcripts. The HTBI set primed first-round TCR CDR3 RT-PCR. TCRdb reprocessed the multiplex PCR reads via MiXCR and lists one record per CDR3 protein. Of under 550,000 distinct CDR3 sequences listed, around 20% are singletons. In regard to this clonotype: Its antigen is not known.

This sequence was found in a man aged 35 to 55 with Graves' ophthalmopathy. The chain has TRBV7-2 and TRBJ2-5, with TRBD1 matching 7 bases. The sample consisted of blood. CDR3 amino acids: CASSLQGVGETQYF. CDR3 nucleotide sequence: TGTGCCAGCAGCTTGCAGGGGGTAGGGGAGACCCAGTACTTC.